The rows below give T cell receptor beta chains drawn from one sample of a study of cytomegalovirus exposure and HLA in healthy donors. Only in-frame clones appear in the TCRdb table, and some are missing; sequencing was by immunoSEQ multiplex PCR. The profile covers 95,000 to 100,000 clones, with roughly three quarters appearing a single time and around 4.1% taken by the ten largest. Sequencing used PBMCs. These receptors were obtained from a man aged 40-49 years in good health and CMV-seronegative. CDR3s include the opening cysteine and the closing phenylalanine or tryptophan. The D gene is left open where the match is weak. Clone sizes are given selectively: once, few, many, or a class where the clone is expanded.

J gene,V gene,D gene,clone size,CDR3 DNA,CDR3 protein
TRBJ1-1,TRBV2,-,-,TGTGCCAGCAGTGTATTCACGGTCGAAGCTTTCTTT,CASSVFTVEAFF
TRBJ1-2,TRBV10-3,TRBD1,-,TGTGCCATCAGTGGATTGGGGATAATAGGACAGGCCTTCGCTAACTATGGCTACACCTTC,CAISGLGIIGQAFANYGYTF
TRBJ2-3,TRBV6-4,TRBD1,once,TGTGCCAGCAGTGAGACAGGGGCCACAGATACGCAGTATTTT,CASSETGATDTQYF
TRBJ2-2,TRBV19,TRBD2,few,TGTGCCAGTTCTAGCGGGGGGTCGAACACCGGGGAGCTGTTTTTT,CASSSGGSNTGELFF
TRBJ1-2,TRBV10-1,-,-,TGCGCCAGCAGTCAGGGGACCAACTATGGCTACACCTTC,CASSQGTNYGYTF
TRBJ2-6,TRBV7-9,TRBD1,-,TGTGCCAGCAGTGCGGGACAGGGGGGAGCAACCTCTGGGGCCAACGTCCTGACTTTC,CASSAGQGGATSGANVLTF
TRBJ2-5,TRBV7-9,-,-,TGTGCCAGCACCCTTAAAACAGTTCCAGAGACCCAGTACTTC,CASTLKTVPETQYF
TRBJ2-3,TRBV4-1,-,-,TGCGCCAGCAGCCAAGTCGGCAGGGAAGGGACAGATACGCAGTATTTT,CASSQVGREGTDTQYF
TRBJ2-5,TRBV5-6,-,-,TGTGCCAGCAGCTGGCCAGGGGAGACCCAGTACTTC,CASSWPGETQYF
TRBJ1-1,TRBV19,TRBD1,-,TGTGCCAGTAGTGCACGACAGGGTGCGAGATTATCCACTGAAGCTTTCTTT,CASSARQGARLSTEAFF
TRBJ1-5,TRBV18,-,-,TGTGCCAGCTCACTCGGGACACTTAGCAATCAGCCCCAGCATTTT,CASSLGTLSNQPQHF
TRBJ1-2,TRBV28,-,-,TGTGCCAGCAGTCTAGGGGGGGCTTATGGCTACACCTTC,CASSLGGAYGYTF
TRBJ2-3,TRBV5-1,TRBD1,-,TGCGCCAGCAGCTTGGACCTCCCGGGACAGAGCACAGATACGCAGTATTTT,CASSLDLPGQSTDTQYF
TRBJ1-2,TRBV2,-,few,TGTGCCAGCAGTACAGACGGTAGCTATGGCTACACCTTC,CASSTDGSYGYTF
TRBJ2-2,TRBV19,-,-,TGTGCCAGTAGTGGAGGGGGCGCGTCAACTAGCGGGGAGCTGTTTTTT,CASSGGGASTSGELFF
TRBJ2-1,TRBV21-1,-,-,TGTGCCAGCAGCAAAACAGGAAGTGGTGAGTTCTTC,CASSKTGSGEFF
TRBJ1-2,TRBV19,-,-,TGTGCCAGTTGGGCGCCCTATAGGGGGACCTCCTATGGCTACACCTTC,CASWAPYRGTSYGYTF
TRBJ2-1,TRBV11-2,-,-,TGTGCCAGCAGCTCTAGGGGGAATGAGCAGTTCTTC,CASSSRGNEQFF
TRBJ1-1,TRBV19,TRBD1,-,TGTGCCAGTAGTATAGTCCGGACAGGGGGCACTGGTGAAGCTTTCTTT,CASSIVRTGGTGEAFF
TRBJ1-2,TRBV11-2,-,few,TGTGCCAGCAGCTTAAATCGGGGGGTGAATGGCTACACCTTC,CASSLNRGVNGYTF
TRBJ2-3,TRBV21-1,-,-,TGTGCCAGCAGCAAAGTTTGGCCTAGCACAGATACGCAGTATTTT,CASSKVWPSTDTQYF
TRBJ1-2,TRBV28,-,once,TGTGCCAGCAGTAGAGGACTTGGCTACACCTTC,CASSRGLGYTF
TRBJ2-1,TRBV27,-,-,TGTGCCAGCAGTGAGACTGGTTACAATGAGCAGTTCTTC,CASSETGYNEQFF
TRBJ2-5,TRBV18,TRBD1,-,TGTGCCAGCTCAACAGGGGGGAAAGAGACCCAGTACTTC,CASSTGGKETQYF
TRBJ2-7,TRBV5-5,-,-,TGTGCCAGCAGCCTTGGGACACCCGCATCCTACGAGCAGTACTTC,CASSLGTPASYEQYF
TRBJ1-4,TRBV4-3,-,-,TGCGCCAGCAGCCAAGATTTAAGTGTCTTTGGGCGTAATGAAAAACTGTTTTTT,CASSQDLSVFGRNEKLFF
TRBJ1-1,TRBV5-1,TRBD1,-,TGCGCCAGCAGCTCAACGGGACAGGGGGCATACGATGAAGCTTTCTTT,CASSSTGQGAYDEAFF
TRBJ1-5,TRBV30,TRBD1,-,TGTGCCTGGAGTGCCACCGGGACAGGGCATCAGCCCCAGCATTTT,CAWSATGTGHQPQHF
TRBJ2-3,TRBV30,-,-,TGTGCCTCCGACCACCTCCAGGGCGGTACGCAGTATTTT,CASDHLQGGTQYF
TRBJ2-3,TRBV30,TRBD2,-,TGTGCCTGTAGCGGGGGGGACGCCGATACGCAGTATTTT,CACSGGDADTQYF
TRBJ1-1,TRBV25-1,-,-,TGTGCCAGCAGTGAAGCCGGAGCTGGCACTGAAGCTTTCTTT,CASSEAGAGTEAFF
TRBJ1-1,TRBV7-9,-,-,TGTGCCAGCAGCTCCAGGGGCAGGGTACCACTCACTGAAGCTTTCTTT,CASSSRGRVPLTEAFF
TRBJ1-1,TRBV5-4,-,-,TGTGCCAGCAGCCGGGGACAAGGAAACACTGAAGCTTTCTTT,CASSRGQGNTEAFF
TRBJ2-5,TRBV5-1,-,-,TGCGCCAGCAGCTTGGTATATACGGCCGCCCAGGGGACCCAGTACTTC,CASSLVYTAAQGTQYF
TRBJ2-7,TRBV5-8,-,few,TGTGCCAGCAGCCCGTTCTACGAGCAGTACTTC,CASSPFYEQYF
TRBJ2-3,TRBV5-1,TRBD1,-,TGCGCCAGCAGTACCGACAGGGGGGAGCAGTATTTT,CASSTDRGEQYF
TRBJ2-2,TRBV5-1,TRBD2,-,TGCGCCAGCAGCTCCCCTTCGGGGGGGGGCCTAAGCGGGGAGCTGTTTTTT,CASSSPSGGGLSGELFF
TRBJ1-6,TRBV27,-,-,TGTGCCAGCAGGGGTTTTGACTTTTATAATTCACCCCTCCACTTT,CASRGFDFYNSPLHF
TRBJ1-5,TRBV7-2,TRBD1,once,TGTGCCAGCAGCACCTCGACAGGGTGGGATCAGCCCCAGCATTTT,CASSTSTGWDQPQHF
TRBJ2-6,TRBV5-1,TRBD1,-,TGCGCCAGCAGCCCAACGGGACAGGGGAGCTCTGGGGCCAACGTCCTGACTTTC,CASSPTGQGSSGANVLTF
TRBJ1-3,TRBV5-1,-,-,TGCGCCAGCAGCGAGGACACCGGCTCTGGAAACACCATATATTTT,CASSEDTGSGNTIYF
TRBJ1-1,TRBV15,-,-,TGTGCCACCAGGCAGGGGATTGACACTGAAGCTTTCTTT,CATRQGIDTEAFF